Listed here are 24 T cell receptor beta chains from one sample, sequenced in a study of cytomegalovirus exposure and HLA in healthy donors (TCRdb year 2017). Libraries were constructed by the immunoSEQ multiplex PCR assay. For the multiplex PCR, a mixture combining 60 forward primers for TCR Vbeta segments and 13 reverse primers for TCR Jbeta segments was used. In its TCRdb copy, this immuneACCESS table keeps in-frame sequences only and misses some clones. Where compared with another copy, unresolved V genes explain less than half of these, and the others have no known cause. For this sample there are around 130,000 clones; 80% to 85% appear just once. Less than 2.5% of the sample goes to the ten largest clones. Sequencing was performed on PBMCs. These receptors were taken from a middle-aged woman in good health and CMV-seronegative.

In this sample, this clone turned up once. The chain combines TRBV5-4 with TRBJ1-4; TRBD1 matches 9 bases. The CDR3 length is 16 residues. After removal of 2 bases from V and 7 bases from J, the junction contained 9 bases not matched to a gene. Germline CDR1 and CDR2: SGHNT and YYREEE (reference sequence). The CDR3, as DNA: TGTGCCAGCAGCTTACATTCCGGGACAGGGAGTGAAAAACTGTTTTTT. Amino acid sequence: CASSLHSGTGSEKLFF.

The genes are TRBV7-2 and TRBJ2-5; tentative D call: TRBD2 (5 bases). Germline loops: CDR1 SGHTA, CDR2 FQGNSA. V was clipped by 2 bases and J by 6 bases, with 19 bases between them. The CDR3 extends over 16 amino acids. CDR3 nucleotide sequence: TGTGCCAGCAGCTTATCGGCGGGCGCAAGTGCAAAGACCCAGTACTTC. Its translation: CASSLSAGASAKTQYF. The full variable domain, in which reference TRBV7-2 and TRBJ2-5 provide the parts outside the CDR3, is GAGVSQSPSNKVTEKGKDVELRCDPISGHTALYWYRQSLGQGLEFLIYFQGNSAPDKSGLPSDRFSAERTGGSVSTLTIQRTQQEDSAVYLCASSLSAGASAKTQYFGPGTRLLVL.

V and J are TRBV5-1 and TRBJ1-1; no reliable D call. This CDR3 is built from 14 residues. The germline V and J ends were trimmed by 1 base and 0 bases, with 7 bases remaining between them. Germline lookup yields CDR1 SGHRS and CDR2 YFSETQ. Here the CDR3 reads CASSLPQVNTEAFF. For the CDR3, the DNA is TGCGCCAGCAGCTTGCCCCAGGTGAACACTGAAGCTTTCTTT.

This clone appeared once. The J gene is TRBJ2-2, the V gene TRBV7-8; TRBD1 is a possible D gene (6 bases). V was shortened by 0 bases and J by 7 bases, with 9 bases between the two germline ends. The CDR3 is made up of 14 amino acids. CDR1 is SGHVS, CDR2 FQNEAQ, per germline. The CDR3: CASSLAQGNGELFF. CDR3 nucleotide sequence: TGTGCCAGCAGCTTAGCGCAGGGGAACGGGGAGCTGTTTTTT.

The chain couples TRBV18 to TRBJ2-2; 14 bases agree with TRBD2. The CDR3 has 19 residues. Germline V CDR1 and CDR2: KGHSH, LQKENI. V was clipped by 3 bases and J by 3 bases; unmatched bases: 9. The CDR3 DNA is TGTGCCAGCTCACCCCGGGGACTAGCGGGAGTTATCGACACCGGGGAGCTGTTTTTT. Translated: CASSPRGLAGVIDTGELFF.

CDR3 sequence: CASSFSDRGAYEQYF. The CDR3 nucleotides are TGTGCCAGCAGCTTTTCTGATCGGGGAGCCTACGAGCAGTACTTC. The rearrangement joins TRBV5-4 to TRBJ2-7, with D possibly TRBD2 on 5 matching bases. Germline CDR1 SGHNT, CDR2 YYREEE (reference sequence). The CDR3 contains 15 residues. V lost 2 bases, J lost 2 bases, and 14 bases lay in between.

This chain joins TRBV2 and TRBJ1-1; 7 bases match TRBD1. Trimming cost V 6 bases and J 3 bases; bases outside gene matches: 4. CDR1 and CDR2 (germline): SNHLY, FYNNEI. The CDR3 is 13 residues long. The CDR3 reads CASSGQAYTEAFF. The CDR3, as DNA: TGTGCCAGCAGCGGACAGGCTTACACTGAAGCTTTCTTT.

The V gene is TRBV9, the J gene TRBJ2-7, with D possibly matching TRBD1 (6 bases). This CDR3 region has 18 residues. Germline V CDR1 and CDR2: SGDLS, YYNGEE. V gave up 3 bases and J gave up 0 bases, with 22 bases separating them. This CDR3 reads CASSDPATGTSSSYEQYF. CDR3 sequence (DNA): TGTGCCAGCAGCGACCCAGCCACAGGGACAAGTAGCTCCTACGAGCAGTACTTC.

This clone was detected once. The chain recombines TRBV5-1 with TRBJ1-6; a possible D gene is TRBD1 (5 bases). V lost 0 bases to trimming and J lost 0 bases, with 7 bases between them. The CDR3 runs 16 residues. Germline V lookup: CDR1 SGHRS, CDR2 YFSETQ. CDR3: CASSLVGLSYNSPLHF. The CDR3 DNA sequence: TGCGCCAGCAGCTTGGTGGGGCTCTCCTATAATTCACCCCTCCACTTT.

This chain joins TRBV5-4 and TRBJ2-7, with 9 bases matching TRBD1. Germline V gives CDR1 SGHNT, CDR2 YYREEE (reference sequence). Unmatched junction bases numbered 4, after V lost 0 bases and J lost 6 bases. The CDR3 consists of 14 residues. CDR3: CASSLAGTGLEQYF. CDR3 DNA sequence: TGTGCCAGCAGCTTGGCGGGGACAGGGCTCGAGCAGTACTTC.

V and J are TRBV28 and TRBJ2-7; TRBD2 might be the D (5 bases). This CDR3 is built from 14 residues. Trimming shortened V by 7 bases and J by 1 base, and 14 bases separated the two germline ends. CDR1 MDHEN and CDR2 SYDVKM come from the germline V gene. The CDR3 here is CASTISWESYEQYF. CDR3 coding DNA: TGTGCCAGCACCATTTCCTGGGAGTCCTACGAGCAGTACTTC. Supplemented by reference TRBV28 and TRBJ2-7, the full variable domain reads DVKVTQSSRYLVKRTGEKVFLECVQDMDHENMFWYRQDPGLGLRLIYFSYDVKMKEKGDIPEGYSVSREKKERFSLILESASTNQTSMYLCASTISWESYEQYFGPGTRLTVT.

V usage is TRBV30 and J usage is TRBJ1-1; TRBD1 is a possible D gene (6 bases). V lost 1 base and J 5 bases, leaving 8 bases between the germline ends. The V gene's germline CDR1 is GTSNPN and CDR2 SVGIG (reference sequence). The CDR3 has 12 amino acids. The CDR3 DNA is TGTGCCTGGAGTGGAGGGGGAACTGAAGCTTTCTTT. This sequence encodes CAWSGGGTEAFF.

The chain combines TRBV28 with TRBJ1-1, with D possibly being TRBD1 (6 bases). Germline CDR1 and CDR2: MDHEN and SYDVKM. This CDR3 region has 12 residues. V lost 5 bases to trimming and J lost 12 bases, with 16 bases between them. The CDR3: CASSVTQGGPFF. The CDR3 coding sequence is TGTGCCAGCAGTGTTACACAGGGTGGACCTTTCTTT.

V and J are TRBV14 and TRBJ2-2, with TRBD1 as a possible D gene (6 bases). The CDR3 consists of 19 residues. The germline V and J ends were trimmed by 0 bases and 6 bases, with 23 bases remaining between them. Germline CDR1 is SGHDN and CDR2 is FVKESK. CDR3 nucleotide sequence: TGTGCCAGCAGCCAAGATCCCTCGGACAGACCCACCCGGGCCGGGGAGCTGTTTTTT. It translates to CASSQDPSDRPTRAGELFF.

The chain is built from TRBV4-1 and TRBJ2-1; 10 bases agree with TRBD1. Germline V gene sequence: CDR1 MGHRA, CDR2 YSYEKL. The V and J ends lost 4 bases and 8 bases, in that order; junction bases with no gene match: 11. CDR3 length: 16 amino acids. CDR3 sequence reads: CASSPMVGTGVYEQFF. CDR3 DNA sequence: TGCGCCAGCAGCCCGATGGTCGGGACAGGGGTCTATGAGCAGTTCTTC.

CDR3 in amino acids: CASSQTRDRVYEQYF. The DNA for the CDR3 is TGTGCCAGTAGTCAGACACGGGACAGGGTCTACGAGCAGTACTTC. The chain is built from TRBV19 and TRBJ2-7, with 9 bases that match TRBD1. The J segment lost 3 bases and the V segment lost 5 bases, leaving 8 bases of the junction unmatched. The CDR3 contains 15 residues. Germline CDR1 is LNHDA and CDR2 is SQIVND (reference sequence).

In DNA, the CDR3 is TGTGCCAGCAGCGTAGAGGACAGGGAACAAGAGACCCAGTACTTC. Translated, it gives CASSVEDREQETQYF. V usage is TRBV9 and J usage is TRBJ2-5; 8 nucleotides match TRBD1. This CDR3 comprises 15 residues. CDR1 and CDR2 (germline): SGDLS, YYNGEE. V dropped 0 bases and J dropped 2; count of bases not matched to a gene: 3.

The CDR3 DNA sequence: TGTGCCAGTAGTATCTCGACAGTCGGCGGCTACACCTTC. Protein: CASSISTVGGYTF. The genes are TRBV19 and TRBJ1-2; a weak D match, TRBD1 (5 bases). V dropped 3 bases and J dropped 8 bases, with 13 bases sitting between them. Germline CDR1 LNHDA, CDR2 SQIVND (reference sequence). This CDR3 is built from 13 residues. Drawing the rest from reference TRBV19 and TRBJ1-2, the complete variable domain is DGGITQSPKYLFRKEGQNVTLSCEQNLNHDAMYWYRQDPGQGLRLIYYSQIVNDFQKGDIAEGYSVSREKKESFPLTVTSAQKNPTAFYLCASSISTVGGYTFGSGTRLTVV.

This clone was picked up a small number of times. The CDR3 DNA follows: TGCGCCAGCAGCCAAGACTCTTCCTCTGGAAACACCATATATTTT. This codes for CASSQDSSSGNTIYF. The chain employs TRBV4-3 and TRBJ1-3, with D unresolved. The CDR3 loop spans 15 amino acids. V was shortened by 0 bases and J by 0 bases, with 6 bases between the two germline ends. Per the germline V gene, CDR1 is LGHNA and CDR2 is YSLEER.

The chain recombines TRBV5-4 with TRBJ1-1, with D perhaps matching TRBD1 (6 bases). The CDR3 extends over 12 amino acids. The V end was cut by 1 base, the J end by 7 bases, with 8 bases between. The germline CDR1 and CDR2 sequences are SGHNT and YYREEE (reference sequence). DNA for the CDR3: TGTGCCAGCAGCTTGTGGGGGCGTGAAGCTTTCTTT. Translating gives CASSLWGREAFF.

The genes are TRBV11-2 and TRBJ1-6; 7 bases line up with TRBD1. CDR3 size: 15 residues. Looked up from germline, CDR1 is SGHAT and CDR2 is FQNNGV. Trimming at V came to 2 bases and at J to 7 bases, leaving 5 bases not matched to a gene. CDR3 in DNA: TGTGCCAGCAGCTTACTCTCAGGGGGGAATTCACCCCTCCACTTT. Its translation: CASSLLSGGNSPLHF.

In this sample, this clone turned up once. The chain combines TRBV5-1 with TRBJ1-4; 7 bases map to TRBD1. Trimming removed 0 bases from V and 4 bases from J; junction bases left unmatched: 3. Per germline, CDR1 SGHRS and CDR2 YFSETQ. The CDR3 contains 15 residues. The CDR3: CASSLGTGDNEKLFF. CDR3 DNA: TGCGCCAGCAGCTTGGGCACAGGGGATAATGAAAAACTGTTTTTT. The whole variable domain, filled in from reference TRBV5-1 and TRBJ1-4, reads KAGVTQTPRYLIKTRGQQVTLSCSPISGHRSVSWYQQTPGQGLQFLFEYFSETQRNKGNFPGRFSGRQFSNSRSEMNVSTLELGDSALYLCASSLGTGDNEKLFFGSGTQLSVL.

A few counts support this clone. This chain joins TRBV21-1 and TRBJ1-1; the table names TRBD1, a call not compared with the DNA. TRBV21-1 is a pseudogene locus. This CDR3 has 13 amino acids. This chain's CDR3 is CASSKPGQGEAFF. The CDR3 coding sequence is TGTGCCAGCAGCAAACCCGGGCAGGGTGAAGCTTTCTTT.

This clone has more than one count but fewer than ten. The chain carries TRBV19 and TRBJ2-3; 9 positions match TRBD2. From germline, CDR1 is LNHDA and CDR2 SQIVND (reference sequence). This CDR3 region has 19 residues. The V segment lost 5 bases and the J segment 0 bases; nucleotides outside the gene matches: 15. CDR3 nucleotide sequence: TGTGCCAGTAGTCACCCGCTAGGCGGGGGGGAATTGAGCACAGATACGCAGTATTTT. Amino acid sequence: CASSHPLGGGELSTDTQYF. The entire variable domain, with the rest obtained from reference TRBV19 and TRBJ2-3, is as follows: DGGITQSPKYLFRKEGQNVTLSCEQNLNHDAMYWYRQDPGQGLRLIYYSQIVNDFQKGDIAEGYSVSREKKESFPLTVTSAQKNPTAFYLCASSHPLGGGELSTDTQYFGPGTRLTVL.